The 2 T cell receptor beta chains given below trace back to one sample, sequenced in a study of blood T cell repertoires in COVID-19. Sequencing used immunoSEQ multiplex PCR; TCRdb keeps in-frame clones, though not all of them. The sample yields some 130,000 clones, more than 70% seen once. The sequencing input was PBMCs or T cells enriched from blood (not recorded which). All receptors derive from a man in his forties with acute COVID-19.

The chain carries TRBV18 and TRBJ1-1, with a tentative D call TRBD1 (5 bases). V was pared by 3 bases and J by 8 bases, with 13 bases between. The CDR3 totals 13 residues. The germline CDR1 and CDR2 sequences are KGHSH and LQKENI. The CDR3 sequence is CASSPDGGREAFF. The CDR3 DNA reads TGTGCCAGCTCACCGGACGGGGGTAGAGAAGCTTTCTTT.

The chain has TRBV30 and TRBJ1-2; the match to TRBD1 covers 8 bases. The CDR3 spans 15 residues. The germline CDR1 and CDR2 sequences are GTSNPN and SVGIG (reference sequence). J lost 1 base, V lost 3 bases, and 7 bases had no gene match. The CDR3: CAWSLTGALNYGYTF. CDR3 in DNA: TGTGCCTGGAGCCTGACAGGGGCTCTTAACTATGGCTACACCTTC.